The entry below describes one TCR beta chain. Its antigen remains unknown. At one end, the junction sequence differs from germline, possibly due to a read error. The sample originates from a study of T cells in Graves' hyperthyroidism and ophthalmopathy. Study results and caveats: Before onset, by a median of 6.5 months, the model predicted ophthalmopathy. Peripheral blood also featured most of the thyroid clonotypes expanded above 0.001.

Patients aged 18 to 65 had newly diagnosed hyperthyroidism that had lasted under 2 months. It was uncontrolled infection, other autoimmune disease, pregnancy or lactation that excluded patients. Researchers amplified the TCR beta CDR3 regions from RNA transcripts. A first-round RT-PCR of the TCR CDR3 used the HTBI primer set. TCRdb re-derived calls from the multiplex PCR reads in MiXCR, one entry per CDR3 protein. The profile shows some 92,000 distinct CDR3 sequences, roughly 37% of them singletons. This CDR3 spans 12 amino acids. Germline V gene lookup returns CDR1 WSHSY and CDR2 SAAADI. The source is a woman aged 25 to 39 with Graves' hyperthyroidism. The sample taken for sequencing was peripheral blood or thyroid tissue (not recorded which). The chain couples TRBV10-2 to TRBJ1-5, with D unresolved. The CDR3 DNA reads as TGTGCCACGACGGAGGGCGGTCAGCCCCAGCATTTT. Protein product: CATTEGGQPQHF.